One sample yielded the 28 T cell receptor beta chains listed below, sequenced in a study of blood T cell repertoires in COVID-19. Using immunoSEQ multiplex PCR, the repertoire was profiled, and TCRdb retains in-frame clones only, with some absent. Of approximately 240,000 clones in the sample, about 89% were seen once. Sequenced: PBMCs or T cells enriched from blood (not recorded which). These receptors were obtained from a woman aged 18 to 35 who had recovered from COVID-19.

The J gene is TRBJ1-1, the V gene TRBV15; D possibly corresponds to TRBD1 (5 bases). Between the trimmed V and J ends, which lost 4 bases and 5 bases, there was a span of 11 bases. The V gene's germline CDR1 is LNHNV and CDR2 YYDKDF (reference sequence). This CDR3 comprises 13 residues. CDR3 DNA: TGTGCCACCAGCAAAGACAGAGGGACTGAAGCTTTCTTT. Protein sequence: CATSKDRGTEAFF.

The chain combines TRBV12-5 with TRBJ2-7; tentatively, D is TRBD2 (6 bases). Germline lookup yields CDR1 LGHNT and CDR2 FRNRAP. V was pared by 0 bases and J by 3 bases, with 12 bases between. This CDR3 contains 15 residues. The CDR3 loop reads CASGLVRTGLYEQYF. CDR3 bases: TGTGCTAGTGGTTTGGTACGTACGGGACTCTACGAGCAGTACTTC.

The CDR3 DNA is TGTGCCAGCAGCCAACAGGGGACTAGCAATCAGCCCCAGCATTTT. This translates into CASSQQGTSNQPQHF. The genes are TRBV7-8 and TRBJ1-5; 7 nucleotides agree with TRBD1. V shed 5 bases and J 0 bases; nucleotides not matched to a gene: 4. This CDR3 region has 15 residues. Germline V gene lookup returns CDR1 SGHVS and CDR2 FQNEAQ.

The chain is built from TRBV28 and TRBJ1-2; unclear D gene. V shed 2 bases and J shed 6 bases, with 10 bases lying between them. The CDR3 length is 13 residues. Germline V gene data show CDR1 as MDHEN and CDR2 as SYDVKM. The CDR3 protein is CASSLQGRDGYTF. DNA for the CDR3: TGTGCCAGCAGTTTACAAGGGAGAGATGGCTACACCTTC.

The chain is built from TRBV19 and TRBJ1-5; TRBD1 matches 8 bases. Germline CDR1 and CDR2: LNHDA and SQIVND (reference sequence). This CDR3 has 14 amino acids. The J segment lost 6 bases and the V segment lost 3 bases, leaving 4 bases of the junction unmatched. Here the CDR3 DNA reads TGTGCCAGTAGTATTCGGCAGGGGGCTCAGCCCCAGCATTTT. Protein sequence: CASSIRQGAQPQHF.

The chain joins TRBV28 to TRBJ2-7; 8 nucleotides align to TRBD2. Germline V gene data show CDR1 as MDHEN and CDR2 as SYDVKM. This CDR3 has 16 residues. J lost 0 bases, V lost 4 bases, and 8 bases had no gene match. In nucleotides, the CDR3 is TGTGCCAGCAGTTCCCCCTCCCGGGAGGGCTCCTACGAGCAGTACTTC. The encoded protein is CASSSPSREGSYEQYF.

This clone has only one observation. This chain connects TRBV27 to TRBJ2-7; tentative D call: TRBD2 (6 bases). The ends were cut back, 8 bases at V and 6 bases at J, with 20 bases in the middle. The germline V gene has CDR1 MNHEY and CDR2 SMNVEV (reference sequence). The CDR3 extends over 14 amino acids. CDR3: CASSPGTLLFEQYF. CDR3 bases: TGTGCCAGCTCCCCCGGGACTCTTTTATTCGAGCAGTACTTC.

The J gene is TRBJ1-2, the V gene TRBV5-1; perhaps TRBD1 as D (6 bases). CDR1 SGHRS and CDR2 YFSETQ come from the germline V gene. Trimming left V 2 bases short and J 4 bases short, with 12 bases between. The CDR3 sequence is 14 residues long. The CDR3 is CASSLNRVTYGYTF. The CDR3, as DNA: TGCGCCAGCAGCTTAAACAGGGTGACCTATGGCTACACCTTC.

This chain joins TRBV7-2 and TRBJ2-3; possible D gene TRBD2, 5 bases. Germline loops: CDR1 SGHTA, CDR2 FQGNSA. This CDR3 is built from 16 residues. Between the trimmed V and J ends, which lost 5 bases and 3 bases, there was a span of 18 bases. CDR3 in amino acids: CASSRHGGLSTDTQYF. In DNA form, the CDR3 reads TGTGCCAGCAGCCGCCATGGCGGGCTCTCAACAGATACGCAGTATTTT.

V is TRBV5-1 and J is TRBJ2-1; D remains ambiguous. Trimming stripped 0 bases from V and 8 bases from J, with 9 bases between. This CDR3 has 13 residues. Germline-derived CDR1 and CDR2 are SGHRS and YFSETQ. Written as DNA, the CDR3 is TGCGCCAGCAGCTTGGACGGGTCCTATGAGCAGTTCTTC. Its translation: CASSLDGSYEQFF.

The chain couples TRBV5-1 to TRBJ1-2; D unresolved. This CDR3 is built from 12 residues. Germline V gene data show CDR1 as SGHRS and CDR2 as YFSETQ. The germline V and J ends were trimmed by 7 bases and 8 bases, with 15 bases remaining between them. This CDR3 reads CASLLWAEGYTF. DNA for the CDR3: TGCGCCAGCCTCTTGTGGGCAGAAGGCTACACCTTC.

The V call is TRBV4-3, the J call TRBJ1-2; D unclear. V was trimmed by 3 bases and J by 0 bases, leaving 14 bases between them. CDR3 size: 16 residues. Per germline, CDR1 LGHNA and CDR2 YSLEER. The CDR3 DNA reads as TGCGCCAGCAGCCATCAGATCAGAGGTTCTAACTATGGCTACACCTTC. Protein: CASSHQIRGSNYGYTF.

This chain joins TRBV10-1 and TRBJ2-1; D is uncertain. The germline V gene encodes CDR1 WNHNN and CDR2 SYGVQD (reference sequence). V was clipped by 1 base and J by 2 bases, with 9 bases between them. This CDR3 is built from 15 residues. CDR3 DNA: TGCGCCAGCAGTGAGTTACAGTTAGCCTACAATGAGCAGTTCTTC. Protein sequence: CASSELQLAYNEQFF.

This clone was observed a handful of times. Mismatch with germline at one junction end may stem from a read error. The rearrangement links TRBV7-7 to TRBJ2-3, with D perhaps matching TRBD2 (6 bases). The CDR3 is 16 residues long. Per germline, CDR1 SSHAT and CDR2 FNYEAQ (reference sequence). CDR3 amino acids: CASSSGRTVGTDTQYF. The CDR3, as DNA: TGTGCTAGCAGCTCGGGGAGGACCGTAGGCACAGATACGCAGTATTTT.

The J gene is TRBJ2-6, the V gene TRBV6-1; D unclear. V lost 3 bases, J lost 4 bases, and 13 bases lay in between. Germline V gene sequence: CDR1 MNHNS, CDR2 SASEGT. This CDR3 region has 16 residues. DNA for the CDR3: TGTGCCAGCAGTGATCTACGTGGTATCGGGGCCAACGTCCTGACTTTC. Its translation is CASSDLRGIGANVLTF.

The chain is built from TRBV14 and TRBJ2-5; TRBD2 matches at 10 bases. V was pared by 5 bases and J by 2 bases, with 5 bases of the junction left unmatched. The CDR3 is 15 residues long. Looked up from germline, CDR1 is SGHDN and CDR2 is FVKESK. In DNA form, the CDR3 reads TGTGCCAGCAGCGCCTGGACTAGCGGTCAAGAGACCCAGTACTTC. This encodes CASSAWTSGQETQYF.

V gene TRBV12-3 or TRBV12-4 combines with J gene TRBJ2-7, with 7 positions matching TRBD1. CDR3 length equals 13 residues. The V segment lost 4 bases and the J segment 3 bases; nucleotides outside the gene matches: 3. The CDR3 DNA follows: TGTGCCAGCAGTTCGCACAGGGGCTACGAGCAGTACTTC. Encoded protein: CASSSHRGYEQYF.

This rearrangement joins TRBV5-5 to TRBJ2-1; TRBD1 matches at 7 bases. The CDR3 has 15 amino acids. Germline V lookup: CDR1 SGHKS, CDR2 YYEKEE (reference sequence). V trimming: 0 bases; J trimming: 5 bases; junction bases outside the gene matches: 5. The CDR3 DNA sequence: TGTGCCAGCAGCTTGGAGACAGGGTTGCACAATGAGCAGTTCTTC. Its translation is CASSLETGLHNEQFF.

This rearrangement joins TRBV6-5 to TRBJ2-1; TRBD2 matches at 8 bases. The germline V gene encodes CDR1 MNHEY and CDR2 SVGAGI. Unmatched junction bases numbered 9, after V lost 5 bases and J lost 6 bases. The CDR3 length is 15 residues. The CDR3 reads CASSSPGTSGNEQFF. The CDR3 region has the DNA TGTGCCAGCAGTAGCCCCGGGACTAGTGGCAATGAGCAGTTCTTC.

The J gene is TRBJ2-2, the V gene TRBV4-2; a possible D gene is TRBD2 (5 bases). Between the trimmed V and J ends, which lost 7 bases and 7 bases, there was a span of 19 bases. In germline, CDR1 is LGHNA, CDR2 YNFKEQ. This CDR3 has 15 residues. In DNA, the CDR3 is TGTGCCAGCAATAACCGGGCCTCCGGGAACGGGGAGCTGTTTTTT. Translation: CASNNRASGNGELFF.

The rearrangement links TRBV9 to TRBJ2-7; 9 nucleotides agree with TRBD2. Trimming at V came to 3 bases and at J to 2 bases, leaving 6 bases not matched to a gene. The CDR3 totals 15 residues. CDR1 SGDLS and CDR2 YYNGEE come from the germline V gene. The CDR3 region has the DNA TGTGCCAGCAGCGAGACTAGCGGACCTACCTACGAGCAGTACTTC. The encoded protein is CASSETSGPTYEQYF.

The genes are TRBV4-2 and TRBJ1-6; D remains unclear. The CDR3 covers 18 residues. The germline V gene encodes CDR1 LGHNA and CDR2 YNFKEQ. V was shortened by 0 bases and J by 5 bases, with 17 bases between the two germline ends. DNA for the CDR3: TGTGCCAGCAGCCAAGATCGAAGGGCAGGAGGTAATAATTCACCCCTCCACTTT. It is translated as CASSQDRRAGGNNSPLHF.

The V and J genes are TRBV14 and TRBJ1-1, with D possibly being TRBD1 (6 bases). This CDR3 spans 15 amino acids. Trimming stripped 0 bases from V and 3 bases from J, with 11 bases between. CDR1 is SGHDN and CDR2 is FVKESK in the germline V gene. The CDR3 nucleotides read TGTGCCAGCAGCCAAGAAAACAACAGGGACACTGAAGCTTTCTTT. Translated, it gives CASSQENNRDTEAFF.

The CDR3 spells CASSLEGARGHGYTF. The CDR3 coding sequence is TGTGCCAGCAGCTTGGAGGGGGCGAGAGGGCATGGCTACACCTTC. This chain joins TRBV5-4 and TRBJ1-2; TRBD1 matches at 7 bases. The CDR3 contains 15 residues. V was pared by 0 bases and J by 6 bases, with 8 bases of the junction left unmatched. From germline, CDR1 is SGHNT and CDR2 YYREEE (reference sequence).

The chain combines TRBV13 with TRBJ1-3, with D perhaps TRBD1 (6 bases). The V and J ends lost 4 bases and 0 bases respectively, with 7 bases between them. The CDR3 totals 14 residues. Per germline, CDR1 PRHDT and CDR2 FYEKMQ (reference sequence). The CDR3 here is CASSSTGSGNTIYF. The CDR3 nucleotides read TGTGCCAGCAGCTCGACAGGCTCTGGAAACACCATATATTTT.

The chain joins TRBV5-1 to TRBJ2-1; 12 bases are shared with TRBD2. Per germline, CDR1 SGHRS and CDR2 YFSETQ. After removal of 6 bases from V and 7 bases from J, the junction contained 8 bases not matched to a gene. The CDR3 contains 15 residues. In DNA, the CDR3 is TGCGCCAGCACCATCGGACTAGCGGGATTAAATGAGCAGTTCTTC. Its protein is CASTIGLAGLNEQFF. The complete variable domain, with remaining parts taken from reference TRBV5-1 and TRBJ2-1, reads KAGVTQTPRYLIKTRGQQVTLSCSPISGHRSVSWYQQTPGQGLQFLFEYFSETQRNKGNFPGRFSGRQFSNSRSEMNVSTLELGDSALYLCASTIGLAGLNEQFFGPGTRLTVL.

The J gene is TRBJ1-5, the V gene TRBV28; D perhaps matches TRBD1 (6 bases). CDR1 is MDHEN, CDR2 SYDVKM, per germline. V lost 8 bases and J lost 6, with 14 bases in between. The CDR3 has 13 amino acids. The CDR3 bases are TGTGCCAGCCTAGGGGGAGGGGGTCAGCCCCAGCATTTT. Translated, it gives CASLGGGGQPQHF.

This clone came up once. The chain couples TRBV24-1 to TRBJ2-5; D perhaps matches TRBD1 (6 bases). Trimming removed 1 base at V and 5 bases at J, with 13 bases between. The CDR3 spans 15 residues. Per germline, CDR1 KGHDR and CDR2 SFDVKD. Here the CDR3 reads CATSDFGRGRETQYF. Written as DNA, the CDR3 is TGTGCCACCAGTGATTTTGGCAGGGGCCGGGAGACCCAGTACTTC.